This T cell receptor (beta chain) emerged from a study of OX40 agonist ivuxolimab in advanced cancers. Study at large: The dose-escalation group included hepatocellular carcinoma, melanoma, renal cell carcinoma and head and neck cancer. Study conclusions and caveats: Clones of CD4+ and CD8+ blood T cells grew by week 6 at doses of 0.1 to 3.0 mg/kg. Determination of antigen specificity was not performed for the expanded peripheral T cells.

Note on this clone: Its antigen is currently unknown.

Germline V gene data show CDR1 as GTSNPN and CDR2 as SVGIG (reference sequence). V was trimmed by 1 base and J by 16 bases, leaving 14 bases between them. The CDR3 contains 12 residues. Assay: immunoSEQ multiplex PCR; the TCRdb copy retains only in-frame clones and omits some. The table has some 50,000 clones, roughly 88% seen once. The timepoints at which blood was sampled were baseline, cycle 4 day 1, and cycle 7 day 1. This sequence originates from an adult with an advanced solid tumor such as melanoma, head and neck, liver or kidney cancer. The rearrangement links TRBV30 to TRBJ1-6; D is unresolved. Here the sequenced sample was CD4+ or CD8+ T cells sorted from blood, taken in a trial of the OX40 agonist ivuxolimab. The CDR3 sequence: CAWSAQLASLHF. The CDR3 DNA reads TGTGCCTGGAGTGCACAGCTAGCTTCACTCCACTTT.